The sample holds many counts of the clone carrying this TCR beta chain. Its specificity is not known. The record originates from a study of glioma-infiltrating T cells. The CDR3 runs to 15 residues. Germline lookup yields CDR1 MNHEY and CDR2 SVGEGT. Trimming took off 5 bases at V and 0 bases at J, with 13 bases between the two ends. TCR alpha and beta CDR3 regions were amplified from RNA using iRepertoire nested multiplex PCR. Input was about 100-450 ng of tissue mRNA or PBMC total RNA. TCRdb analysed the multiplex PCR reads with MiXCR anew, one entry per CDR3 protein. Of 110,000 or so distinct CDR3 sequences in the sample, approximately 26% were seen once. Whole-study results and caveats: Above-expected tissue-blood divergence occurred in all gliomas, most in low-grade ones. Very few CDR3 sequences were shared between tissue and blood.

The chain recombines TRBV6-2 or TRBV6-3 with TRBJ2-5, with D perhaps TRBD1 (6 bases). Input material: glioma tissue, nonneoplastic brain tissue, or PBMCs (not recorded which). The sequence was obtained from a human donor with low-grade glioma or glioblastoma, undergoing nonglioma brain surgery, or in good health (not recorded which). CDR3 sequence (DNA): TGTGCCAGCAGTCCCGGCAGGGGCGACCAAGAGACCCAGTACTTC. This translates into CASSPGRGDQETQYF.